Sequencing of this T cell receptor (beta chain) was carried out in a study of CD8 T cells in ankylosing spondylitis. The germline V gene has CDR1 SGHTA and CDR2 FQGTGA. The CDR3 totals 13 residues. V lost 4 bases, J lost 6 bases, and 11 bases lay in between. Study-wide findings and caveats: Reactive arthritis synovial fluid and blood previously showed some of these motif variants. Reported data indicate significant enrichment of disease-linked clones within matched ankylosing spondylitis synovial fluid. What seemed typical of ankylosing spondylitis blood was a TCR beta motif built from several highly homologous variants.

Molecular-barcoded quantitative 5'-RACE produced these TCR beta libraries. One entry per CDR3 protein, called by TCRdb with MiXCR from the 5' RACE reads. This sample has over 75,000 distinct CDR3 sequences; 8.8% occur once, and the top ten carry roughly 4.6%. This clonotype was detected many times. Its specificity is not known. The specimen was blood, either unsorted or a sorted T cell fraction (not recorded which). This receptor was identified in a male donor with ankylosing spondylitis or in good health (not recorded which). The chain has TRBV7-3 and TRBJ2-3; no firm D call. The CDR3: CASSSGVVDTQYF. The CDR3 DNA reads TGTGCCAGCAGCTCAGGCGTAGTGGATACGCAGTATTTT.